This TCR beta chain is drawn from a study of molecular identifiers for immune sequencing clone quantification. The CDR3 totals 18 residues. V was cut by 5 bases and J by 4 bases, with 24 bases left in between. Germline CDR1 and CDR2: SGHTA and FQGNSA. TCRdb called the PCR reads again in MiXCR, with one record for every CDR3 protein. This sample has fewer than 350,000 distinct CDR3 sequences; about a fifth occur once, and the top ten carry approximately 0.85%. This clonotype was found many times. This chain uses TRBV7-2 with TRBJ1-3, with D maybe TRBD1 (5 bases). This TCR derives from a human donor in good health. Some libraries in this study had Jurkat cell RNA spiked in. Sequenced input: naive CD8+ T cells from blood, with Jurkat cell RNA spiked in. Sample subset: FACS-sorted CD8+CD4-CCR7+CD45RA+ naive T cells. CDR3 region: CASSHTSYYGTDGNTIYF. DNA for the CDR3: TGTGCCAGCAGCCACACGTCATATTACGGGACGGACGGAAACACCATATATTTT.